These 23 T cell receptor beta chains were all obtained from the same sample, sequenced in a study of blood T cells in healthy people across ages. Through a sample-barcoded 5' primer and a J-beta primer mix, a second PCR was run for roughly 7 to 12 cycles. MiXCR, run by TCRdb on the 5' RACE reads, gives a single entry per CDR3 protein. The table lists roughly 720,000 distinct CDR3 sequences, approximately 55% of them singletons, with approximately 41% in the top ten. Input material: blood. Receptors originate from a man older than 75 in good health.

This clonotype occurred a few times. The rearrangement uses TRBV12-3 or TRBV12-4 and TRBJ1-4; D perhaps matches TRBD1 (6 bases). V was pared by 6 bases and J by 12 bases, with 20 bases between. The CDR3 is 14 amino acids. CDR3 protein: CASSPNREYGELFF. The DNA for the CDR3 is TGTGCCAGCAGCCCAAACAGGGAGTACGGGGAACTGTTTTTT.

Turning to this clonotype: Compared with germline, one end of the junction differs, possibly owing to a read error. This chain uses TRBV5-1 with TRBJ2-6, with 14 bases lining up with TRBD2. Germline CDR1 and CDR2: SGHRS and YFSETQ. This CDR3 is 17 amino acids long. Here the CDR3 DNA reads TGCGCCAGCAGCGCGGGACTAGCGGGAGCTGGGGCCGACGTCCTGACTTTC. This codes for CASSAGLAGAGADVLTF.

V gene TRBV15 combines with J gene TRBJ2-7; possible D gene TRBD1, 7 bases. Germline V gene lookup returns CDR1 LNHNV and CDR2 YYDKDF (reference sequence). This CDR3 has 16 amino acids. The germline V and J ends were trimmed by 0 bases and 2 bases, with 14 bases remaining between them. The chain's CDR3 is CATSRDAGQIAYEQYF. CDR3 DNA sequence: TGTGCCACCAGCAGAGACGCGGGACAGATAGCCTACGAGCAGTACTTC.

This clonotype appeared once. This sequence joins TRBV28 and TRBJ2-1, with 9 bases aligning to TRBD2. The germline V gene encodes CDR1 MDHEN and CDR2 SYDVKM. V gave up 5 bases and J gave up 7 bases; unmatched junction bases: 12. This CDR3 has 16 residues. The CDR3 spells CASSMAGGQSRNEQFF. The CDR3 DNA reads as TGTGCCAGCAGTATGGCGGGAGGGCAGAGTAGGAATGAGCAGTTCTTC. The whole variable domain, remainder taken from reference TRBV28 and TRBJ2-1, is DVKVTQSSRYLVKRTGEKVFLECVQDMDHENMFWYRQDPGLGLRLIYFSYDVKMKEKGDIPEGYSVSREKKERFSLILESASTNQTSMYLCASSMAGGQSRNEQFFGPGTRLTVL.

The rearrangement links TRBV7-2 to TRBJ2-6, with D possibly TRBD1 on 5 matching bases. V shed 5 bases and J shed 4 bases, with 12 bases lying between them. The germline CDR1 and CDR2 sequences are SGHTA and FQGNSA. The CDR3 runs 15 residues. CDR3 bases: TGTGCCAGCAGCATAGGGGTGAGCGGGGCCAACGTCCTGACTTTC. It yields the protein CASSIGVSGANVLTF.

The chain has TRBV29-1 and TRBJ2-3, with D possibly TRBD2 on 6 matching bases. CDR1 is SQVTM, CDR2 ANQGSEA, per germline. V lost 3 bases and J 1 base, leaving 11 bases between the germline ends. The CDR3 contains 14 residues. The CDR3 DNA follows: TGCAGCGTTGAGGAGGGTGACGGCACAGATACGCAGTATTTT. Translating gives CSVEEGDGTDTQYF.

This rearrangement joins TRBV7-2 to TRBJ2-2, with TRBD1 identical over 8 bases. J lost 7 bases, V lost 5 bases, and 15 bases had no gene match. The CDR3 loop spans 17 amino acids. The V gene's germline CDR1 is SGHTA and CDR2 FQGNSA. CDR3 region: CASSPPPGRGRVGELFF. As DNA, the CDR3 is TGTGCCAGCAGCCCTCCCCCTGGCAGGGGGCGGGTCGGGGAGCTGTTTTTT.

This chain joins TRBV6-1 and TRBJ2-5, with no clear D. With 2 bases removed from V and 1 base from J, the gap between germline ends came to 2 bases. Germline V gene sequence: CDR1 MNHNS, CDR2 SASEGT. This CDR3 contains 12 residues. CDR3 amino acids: CASSESQETQYF. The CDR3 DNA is TGTGCCAGCAGTGAAAGCCAAGAGACCCAGTACTTC.

CDR3 residues: CASSLRSSGSTDTQYF. The CDR3, as DNA: TGTGCCAGCAGCTTAAGGTCTAGCGGGAGCACAGATACGCAGTATTTT. J is TRBJ2-3 and V is TRBV7-3; 8 nucleotides line up with TRBD2. The CDR3 extends over 16 amino acids. The J segment lost 0 bases and the V segment lost 1 base, leaving 3 bases of the junction unmatched. Germline lookup yields CDR1 SGHTA and CDR2 FQGTGA.

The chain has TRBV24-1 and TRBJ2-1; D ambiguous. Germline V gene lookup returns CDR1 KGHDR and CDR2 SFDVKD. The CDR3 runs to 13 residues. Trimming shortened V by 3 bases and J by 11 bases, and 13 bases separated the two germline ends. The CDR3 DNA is TGTGCCACCAGTGATACCCGGACGAGACAGCAGTTCTTC. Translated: CATSDTRTRQQFF.

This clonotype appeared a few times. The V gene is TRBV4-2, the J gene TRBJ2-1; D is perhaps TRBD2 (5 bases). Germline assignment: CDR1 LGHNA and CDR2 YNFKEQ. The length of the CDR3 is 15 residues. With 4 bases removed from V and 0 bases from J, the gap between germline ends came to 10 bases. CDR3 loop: CASSPYGDSYNEQFF. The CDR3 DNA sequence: TGTGCCAGCAGCCCATACGGGGACTCCTACAATGAGCAGTTCTTC.

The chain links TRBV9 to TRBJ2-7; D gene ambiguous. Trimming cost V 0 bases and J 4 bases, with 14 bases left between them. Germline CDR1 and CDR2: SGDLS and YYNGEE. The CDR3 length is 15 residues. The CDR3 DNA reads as TGTGCCAGCAGCGTAGATCCCGGGTTCGGTTACGAGCAGTACTTC. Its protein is CASSVDPGFGYEQYF.

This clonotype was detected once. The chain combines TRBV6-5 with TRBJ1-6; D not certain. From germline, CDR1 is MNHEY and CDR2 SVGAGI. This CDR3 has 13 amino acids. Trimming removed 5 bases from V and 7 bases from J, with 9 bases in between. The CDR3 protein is CASSLQQNSPLHF. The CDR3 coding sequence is TGTGCCAGCAGTCTACAGCAGAATTCACCCCTCCACTTT.

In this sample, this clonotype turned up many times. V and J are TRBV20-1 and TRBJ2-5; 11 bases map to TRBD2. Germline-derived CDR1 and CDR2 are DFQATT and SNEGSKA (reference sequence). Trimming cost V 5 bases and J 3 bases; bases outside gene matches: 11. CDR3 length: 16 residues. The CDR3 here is CSAPTPKLAGEETQYF. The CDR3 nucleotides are TGCAGTGCTCCCACCCCCAAACTAGCGGGAGAAGAGACCCAGTACTTC.

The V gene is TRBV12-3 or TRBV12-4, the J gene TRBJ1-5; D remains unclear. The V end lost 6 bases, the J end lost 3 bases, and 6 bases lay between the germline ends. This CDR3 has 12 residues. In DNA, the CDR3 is TGTGCCAGCAGGTCCCTCAATCAGCCCCAGCATTTT. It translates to CASRSLNQPQHF.

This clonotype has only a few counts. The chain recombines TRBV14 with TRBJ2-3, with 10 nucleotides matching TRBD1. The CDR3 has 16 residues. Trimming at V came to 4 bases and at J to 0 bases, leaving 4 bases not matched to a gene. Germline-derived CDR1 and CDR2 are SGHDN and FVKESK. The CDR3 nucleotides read TGTGCCAGCAGCCTCCGGACAGGGGGGAGCACAGATACGCAGTATTTT. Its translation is CASSLRTGGSTDTQYF. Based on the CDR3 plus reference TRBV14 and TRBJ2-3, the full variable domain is EAGVTQFPSHSVIEKGQTVTLRCDPISGHDNLYWYRRVMGKEIKFLLHFVKESKQDESGMPNNRFLAERTGGTYSTLKVQPAELEDSGVYFCASSLRTGGSTDTQYFGPGTRLTVL.

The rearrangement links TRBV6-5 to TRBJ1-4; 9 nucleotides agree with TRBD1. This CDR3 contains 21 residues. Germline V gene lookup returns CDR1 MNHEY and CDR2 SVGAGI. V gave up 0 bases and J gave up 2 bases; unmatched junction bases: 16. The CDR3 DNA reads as TGTGCCAGCAGTTACTCGGCTCTCTTGGGACAGGGTTCCTCCACTAATGAAAAACTGTTTTTT. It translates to CASSYSALLGQGSSTNEKLFF.

CDR3 coding DNA: TGCGCCAGCAGCTTGGGGGCAGCGGGAGGGAATTCTGAGCAGTTCTTC. Amino acid sequence: CASSLGAAGGNSEQFF. The V call is TRBV5-1, the J call TRBJ2-1; TRBD2 matches at 10 bases. CDR1 and CDR2 from the germline V gene are SGHRS and YFSETQ. Trimming cost V 0 bases and J 9 bases; bases outside gene matches: 9. The CDR3 has 16 residues.

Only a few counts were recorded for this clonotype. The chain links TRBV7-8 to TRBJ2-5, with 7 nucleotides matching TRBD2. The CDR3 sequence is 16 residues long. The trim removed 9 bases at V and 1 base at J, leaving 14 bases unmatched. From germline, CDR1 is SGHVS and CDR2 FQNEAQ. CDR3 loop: CASKRKRDYTQETQYF. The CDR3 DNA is TGTGCCAGTAAGCGAAAACGGGACTATACCCAAGAGACCCAGTACTTC.

DNA for the CDR3: TGCAGTGCTAGACAGGGGGGACCTCAAGAGACCCAGTACTTC. Translation: CSARQGGPQETQYF. The gene calls are TRBV20-1 and TRBJ2-5; D is possibly TRBD1 (7 bases). Trimming took off 2 bases at V and 2 bases at J, with 12 bases between the two ends. This CDR3 has 14 amino acids. Germline-derived CDR1 and CDR2 are DFQATT and SNEGSKA (reference sequence).

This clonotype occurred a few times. The CDR3 reads CSVGEGETQYF. The DNA of the CDR3 is TGCAGCGTTGGAGAAGGGGAGACCCAGTACTTC. The chain joins TRBV29-1 to TRBJ2-7, with D unresolved. Judging by the DNA end, TRBJ2-5 fits better; the J call may be wrong. The CDR3 sequence is 11 residues long. Germline-derived CDR1 and CDR2 are SQVTM and ANQGSEA.

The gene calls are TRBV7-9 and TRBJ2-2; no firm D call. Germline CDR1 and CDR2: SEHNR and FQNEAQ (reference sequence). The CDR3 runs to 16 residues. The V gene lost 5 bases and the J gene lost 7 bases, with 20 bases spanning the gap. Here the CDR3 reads CASSARNPRGHGELFF. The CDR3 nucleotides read TGTGCCAGCAGCGCCAGGAACCCACGAGGCCACGGGGAGCTGTTTTTT.

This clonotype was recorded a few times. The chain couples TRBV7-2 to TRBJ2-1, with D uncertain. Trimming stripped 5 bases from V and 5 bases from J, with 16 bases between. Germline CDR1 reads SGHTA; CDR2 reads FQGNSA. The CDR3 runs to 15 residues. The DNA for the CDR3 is TGTGCCAGCAGCCGTCCCTCGAACAGACACAATGAGCAGTTCTTC. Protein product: CASSRPSNRHNEQFF.